The 9 T cell receptor beta chains reported below all come from one sample, sequenced in a study of blood T cells in healthy people across ages. Through a sample-barcoded 5' primer and a J-beta primer mix, a second PCR was run for roughly 7 to 11 cycles. TCRdb processed the 5' RACE reads anew with MiXCR; each CDR3 protein has one entry. This sample has 1.2 million to 1.5 million distinct CDR3 sequences, with about 43% found just once. Sample: blood. The source is a woman aged 18-30 years in good health.

This chain joins TRBV28 and TRBJ1-1, with 9 bases lining up with TRBD1. With V trimmed by 3 bases and J by 4 bases, 3 bases remained unmatched. This CDR3 region has 14 residues. The V gene's germline CDR1 is MDHEN and CDR2 SYDVKM. The CDR3: CASSFGQGFTEAFF. The DNA of the CDR3 is TGTGCCAGCAGTTTCGGACAGGGGTTCACTGAAGCTTTCTTT.

The V call is TRBV20-1, the J call TRBJ2-5; 12 bases match TRBD2. This CDR3 spans 18 amino acids. Germline V lookup: CDR1 DFQATT, CDR2 SNEGSKA (reference sequence). V gave up 1 base and J gave up 5 bases; unmatched junction bases: 14. CDR3 loop: CSARVFGTTSGGLETQYF. In DNA, the CDR3 is TGCAGTGCTAGAGTCTTCGGAACGACTAGCGGGGGTCTGGAGACCCAGTACTTC.

This rearrangement joins TRBV20-1 to TRBJ2-7; D is possibly TRBD2 (6 bases). Trimming took off 3 bases at V and 2 bases at J, with 17 bases between the two ends. The CDR3 has 15 amino acids. Looked up from germline, CDR1 is DFQATT and CDR2 is SNEGSKA (reference sequence). CDR3 region: CSASPRDSTPYEQYF. As DNA, the CDR3 is TGCAGTGCTAGCCCCCGGGACTCTACGCCCTACGAGCAGTACTTC.

Ten or more counts support this clonotype. This chain links TRBV6-6 with TRBJ2-2; 9 nucleotides agree with TRBD2. This CDR3 region has 15 residues. The ends lost 7 bases at V and 2 bases at J; junction bases unmatched: 5. Germline CDR1 reads MNHNY; CDR2 reads SVGAGI (reference sequence). The CDR3 sequence is CASKVAGANTGELFF. The CDR3, as DNA: TGTGCCAGCAAGGTAGCGGGGGCCAACACCGGGGAGCTGTTTTTT.

This clonotype was seen at least ten times. The chain has TRBV7-2 and TRBJ2-1; 11 bases line up with TRBD2. In germline, CDR1 is SGHTA, CDR2 FQGNSA. The V segment lost 1 base and the J segment 4 bases; nucleotides outside the gene matches: 3. This CDR3 has 16 amino acids. The CDR3 region has the DNA TGTGCCAGCAGCTTAGACCTAGCGGGAGGATACAATGAGCAGTTCTTC. Protein product: CASSLDLAGGYNEQFF. Together with reference TRBV7-2 and TRBJ2-1, the CDR3 gives the full variable domain: GAGVSQSPSNKVTEKGKDVELRCDPISGHTALYWYRQSLGQGLEFLIYFQGNSAPDKSGLPSDRFSAERTGGSVSTLTIQRTQQEDSAVYLCASSLDLAGGYNEQFFGPGTRLTVL.

There are a few counts of this clonotype. The chain uses TRBV25-1 and TRBJ2-1; D is uncertain. Germline CDR1 reads MGHDK; CDR2 reads SYGVNS. This CDR3 is 13 amino acids long. The V end was cut by 1 base, the J end by 4 bases, with 5 bases between. The CDR3 bases are TGTGCCAGCAGTGAATTCGGTTACAATGAGCAGTTCTTC. Residues: CASSEFGYNEQFF.

The chain uses TRBV4-2 and TRBJ2-3; 12 bases are shared with TRBD2. Germline V gene lookup returns CDR1 LGHNA and CDR2 YNFKEQ. The CDR3 runs 15 residues. The V segment lost 4 bases and the J segment 6 bases; nucleotides outside the gene matches: 5. The CDR3 spells CASSRRTSGEDTQYF. The CDR3 DNA reads as TGTGCCAGCAGCCGACGGACTAGCGGGGAGGATACGCAGTATTTT.

The V and J genes are TRBV28 and TRBJ1-2; possible D gene TRBD1, 5 bases. V was trimmed by 6 bases and J by 0 bases, leaving 26 bases between them. The CDR3 is 19 residues long. CDR1 is MDHEN and CDR2 is SYDVKM in the germline V gene. The CDR3 DNA reads TGTGCCAGCAGGCCCCCGACCGGCGGGGACGCCCAAGCTAACTATGGCTACACCTTC. Translation gives CASRPPTGGDAQANYGYTF.

This clonotype was counted a few times. The chain links TRBV29-1 to TRBJ2-5, with TRBD2 matching 11 bases. Germline values: CDR1 SQVTM, CDR2 ANQGSEA. V lost 3 bases, J lost 4 bases, and 4 bases stayed unmatched. CDR3 length equals 14 residues. The CDR3 nucleotides read TGCAGCGTTGATCTTACTAGCGGGGGAGAGACCCAGTACTTC. This codes for CSVDLTSGGETQYF.